This T cell receptor beta chain was captured by sequencing in a study of cytomegalovirus exposure and HLA in healthy donors. The PCR ran on 60 Vbeta and 13 Jbeta primers. Clones were read by immunoSEQ multiplex PCR, and TCRdb kept only the in-frame ones, dropping some. Among about 250,000 clones listed, roughly 78% were seen once. Study-level points and caveats: The authors listed around 150 TCR beta chains as cytomegalovirus-associated. Previous analysis showed most TCR beta V segments were productive about 87% or about 30% of the time. In vitro work confirmed that a few CMV-associated chains recognize CMV antigens. TCR beta chain V- and J-gene trimming was linked, in a later analysis, to a missense variant in DCLRE1C.

On this clone itself: Its antigen remains unknown.

There are 14 residues in the CDR3. CDR1 and CDR2 (germline): SNHLY, FYNNEI. V lost 5 bases to trimming and J lost 2 bases; unmatched junction nucleotides: 2. The clonotype comes from a boy between 10 and 17 years old in good health and CMV-seronegative. The sequencing input was PBMCs. The V gene is TRBV2, the J gene TRBJ2-5; 10 nucleotides agree with TRBD2. CDR3 protein: CASSWTSGQETQYF. Here the CDR3 DNA reads TGTGCCAGCAGTTGGACTAGCGGACAAGAGACCCAGTACTTC.